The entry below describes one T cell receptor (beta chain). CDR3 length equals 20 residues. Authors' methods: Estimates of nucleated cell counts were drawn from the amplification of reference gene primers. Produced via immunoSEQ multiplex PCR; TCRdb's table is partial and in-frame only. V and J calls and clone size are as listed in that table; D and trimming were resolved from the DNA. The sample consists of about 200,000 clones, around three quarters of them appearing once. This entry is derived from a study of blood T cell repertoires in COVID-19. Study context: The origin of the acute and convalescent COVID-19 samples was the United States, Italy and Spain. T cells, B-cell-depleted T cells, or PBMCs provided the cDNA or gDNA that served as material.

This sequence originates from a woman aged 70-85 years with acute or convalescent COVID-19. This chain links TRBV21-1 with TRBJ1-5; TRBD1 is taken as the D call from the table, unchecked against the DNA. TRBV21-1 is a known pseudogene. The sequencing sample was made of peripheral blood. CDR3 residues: CASSEFPLTGAASGNQPQHF. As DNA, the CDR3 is TGTGCCAGCAGCGAGTTCCCCCTGACAGGGGCAGCGTCGGGCAATCAGCCCCAGCATTTT.